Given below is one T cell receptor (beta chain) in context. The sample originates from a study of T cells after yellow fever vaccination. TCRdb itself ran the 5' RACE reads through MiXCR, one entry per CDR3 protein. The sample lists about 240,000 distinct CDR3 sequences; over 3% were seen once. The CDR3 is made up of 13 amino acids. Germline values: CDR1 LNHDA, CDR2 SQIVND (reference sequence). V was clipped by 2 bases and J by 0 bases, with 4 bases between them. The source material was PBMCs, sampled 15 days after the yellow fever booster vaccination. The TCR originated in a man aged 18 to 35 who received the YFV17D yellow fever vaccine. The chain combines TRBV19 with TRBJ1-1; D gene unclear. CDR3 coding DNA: TGTGCCAGTAGTATATGGGTGAACACTGAAGCTTTCTTT. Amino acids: CASSIWVNTEAFF.